Below are 22 T cell receptor beta chains sequenced from a single sample in a study of cytomegalovirus exposure and HLA in healthy donors. Vbeta (60) and Jbeta (13) primers were used in the PCR. Assay used: immunoSEQ multiplex PCR; TCRdb lists only in-frame clones, some missing. The repertoire holds about 140,000 clones, with 70% to 85% as singletons. The sample consisted of PBMCs. The origin of the receptors is a woman between 40 and 50 years old in good health and CMV-seronegative.

Concerning this clone itself: Since no conserved phenylalanine or tryptophan closes the CDR3, a read error is the likely cause. J is TRBJ1-2 and V is TRBV6-5, with 7 positions matching TRBD1. The ends lost 2 bases at V and 5 bases at J; junction bases unmatched: 8. From germline, CDR1 is MNHEY and CDR2 SVGAGI. The CDR3 length is 15 residues. The DNA for the CDR3 is TGTGCCAGCAGTTACGGAGGGGGCGCAGGTTATGGCTACACCTGC. It specifies CASSYGGGAGYGYTC.

The V gene is TRBV7-6, the J gene TRBJ2-3; no clear D gene. Deletions cut 1 base from V and 1 base from J, with 9 bases between. The CDR3 is 15 residues long. CDR1 is SGHVS and CDR2 is FNYEAQ in the germline V gene. The DNA of the CDR3 is TGTGCCAGCAGCTTAGGTCAAATCCGCACAGATACGCAGTATTTT. This sequence encodes CASSLGQIRTDTQYF.

CDR3 DNA sequence: TGTGCCAGCTCGCCATCGGGACTAGCGGCCGGGGAGCTGTTTTTT. Protein: CASSPSGLAAGELFF. This chain joins TRBV18 and TRBJ2-2; 11 bases line up with TRBD2. The CDR3 extends over 15 amino acids. The germline V gene encodes CDR1 KGHSH and CDR2 LQKENI. The J segment lost 6 bases and the V segment lost 6 bases, leaving 6 bases of the junction unmatched.

The J gene is TRBJ2-1, the V gene TRBV5-1, with TRBD1 identical over 9 bases. V gave up 1 base and J gave up 9 bases; unmatched junction bases: 11. CDR1 is SGHRS and CDR2 is YFSETQ in the germline V gene. This CDR3 spans 16 amino acids. The DNA for the CDR3 is TGCGCCAGCAGCTTGTCTGCCGGGACAGGGCGGGGTGAGCAGTTCTTC. It is translated as CASSLSAGTGRGEQFF.

The CDR3 reads CASSLLGLEGGEQYF. CDR3 DNA: TGTGCCAGCAGCTTACTGGGACTAGAGGGCGGGGAGCAGTACTTC. The chain employs TRBV7-6 and TRBJ2-7; 8 positions match TRBD2. This CDR3 has 15 residues. With V trimmed by 2 bases and J by 7 bases, 10 bases remained unmatched. CDR1 is SGHVS and CDR2 is FNYEAQ in the germline V gene.

The rearrangement links TRBV10-2 to TRBJ1-5; 9 bases line up with TRBD1. V was clipped by 8 bases and J by 4 bases; unmatched bases: 6. The germline V gene encodes CDR1 WSHSY and CDR2 SAAADI. The CDR3 consists of 14 residues. The CDR3 region has the DNA TGCGCCAGCGGAACAGGGGGCGATAATCAGCCCCAGCATTTT. It specifies CASGTGGDNQPQHF.

The chain carries TRBV7-3 and TRBJ2-5; the match to TRBD2 covers 7 bases. Germline V gene sequence: CDR1 SGHTA, CDR2 FQGTGA. This CDR3 has 15 amino acids. The V segment lost 0 bases and the J segment 4 bases; nucleotides outside the gene matches: 5. This CDR3 is CASSLTGLVGETQYF. The CDR3 DNA sequence: TGTGCCAGCAGCTTAACCGGACTAGTCGGAGAGACCCAGTACTTC.

The CDR3 loop is CASSKGKANYGYTF. In DNA form, the CDR3 reads TGTGCCAGTAGTAAGGGGAAAGCTAACTATGGCTACACCTTC. The chain employs TRBV19 and TRBJ1-2; maybe TRBD1 (5 bases). Trimming cost V 4 bases and J 0 bases, with 9 bases left between them. The CDR3 contains 14 residues. Germline lookup yields CDR1 LNHDA and CDR2 SQIVND (reference sequence).

CDR3 nucleotides: TGTGCCAGCAGCCCGGGACAGAGCTATGGCTACACCTTC. It yields the protein CASSPGQSYGYTF. The chain carries TRBV13 and TRBJ1-2; 7 bases agree with TRBD1. Germline V gene lookup returns CDR1 PRHDT and CDR2 FYEKMQ (reference sequence). The CDR3 has 13 amino acids. The V and J ends lost 5 bases and 4 bases, in that order; junction bases with no gene match: 4.

The V and J genes are TRBV7-2 and TRBJ2-7; tentatively, D is TRBD1 (5 bases). This CDR3 region has 15 residues. Germline lookup yields CDR1 SGHTA and CDR2 FQGNSA. Trimming shortened V by 1 base and J by 2 bases, and 12 bases separated the two germline ends. The CDR3 region has the DNA TGTGCCAGCAGCTTAGAGGGCAGGGCCCCCTACGAGCAGTACTTC. Amino acid sequence: CASSLEGRAPYEQYF.

The V call is TRBV10-3, the J call TRBJ1-4; 7 bases are a match to TRBD1. The V and J ends lost 0 bases and 5 bases, in that order; junction bases with no gene match: 3. The CDR3 length is 15 residues. Germline CDR1 is ENHRY and CDR2 is SYGVKD. CDR3: CAISESVTGNEKLFF. The CDR3 region has the DNA TGTGCCATCAGTGAGTCGGTGACAGGGAATGAAAAACTGTTTTTT.

The rearrangement uses TRBV10-1 and TRBJ2-3; possible D gene TRBD2, 5 bases. CDR3 size: 14 residues. The germline gives CDR1 WNHNN, CDR2 SYGVQD (reference sequence). Trimming removed 0 bases from V and 6 bases from J, with 10 bases in between. The CDR3 sequence is CASSESGSGDTQYF. The CDR3 DNA sequence: TGCGCCAGCAGTGAGTCTGGGTCGGGGGATACGCAGTATTTT.

V and J are TRBV7-3 and TRBJ2-3; TRBD1 matches 9 bases. Germline V gene sequence: CDR1 SGHTA, CDR2 FQGTGA. The trim removed 4 bases at V and 8 bases at J, leaving 13 bases unmatched. CDR3 length equals 16 residues. The CDR3 nucleotides read TGTGCCAGCAGCTCTGCAAGGGGACAGGGATTCGTTACGCAGTATTTT. This codes for CASSSARGQGFVTQYF.

The V gene is TRBV6-1, the J gene TRBJ1-5, with 7 bases that match TRBD1. Trimming removed 1 base from V and 5 bases from J; junction bases left unmatched: 2. The CDR3 is made up of 14 amino acids. Germline loops: CDR1 MNHNS, CDR2 SASEGT. The CDR3 bases are TGTGCCAGCAGTGAAGGGACAGGCCATCAGCCCCAGCATTTT. Residues: CASSEGTGHQPQHF.

This clone was detected only a few times. This chain links TRBV25-1 with TRBJ2-1, with 15 nucleotides matching TRBD2. The V segment lost 7 bases and the J segment 3 bases; nucleotides outside the gene matches: 4. CDR3 length equals 16 residues. CDR1 and CDR2 (germline): MGHDK, SYGVNS. CDR3 DNA: TGTGCCAGCACCGGGACTAGCGGGAGGTTCTACAATGAGCAGTTCTTC. As protein: CASTGTSGRFYNEQFF. Supplemented by reference TRBV25-1 and TRBJ2-1, the full variable domain reads EADIYQTPRYLVIGTGKKITLECSQTMGHDKMYWYQQDPGMELHLIHYSYGVNSTEKGDLSSESTVSRIRTEHFPLTLESARPSHTSQYLCASTGTSGRFYNEQFFGPGTRLTVL.

The sample holds a few counts of this clone. V and J are TRBV11-1 and TRBJ2-1; 8 nucleotides match TRBD2. This CDR3 has 15 residues. Trimming removed 5 bases from V and 6 bases from J; junction bases left unmatched: 9. Germline V gene data show CDR1 as SGHAT and CDR2 as FQDESV (reference sequence). The CDR3 spells CASSRAGAGINEQFF. The CDR3 DNA reads TGTGCCAGCAGCCGAGCGGGAGCGGGGATCAATGAGCAGTTCTTC. The whole variable domain, filled in from reference TRBV11-1 and TRBJ2-1, reads EAEVAQSPRYKITEKSQAVAFWCDPISGHATLYWYRQILGQGPELLVQFQDESVVDDSQLPKDRFSAERLKGVDSTLKIQPAELGDSAMYLCASSRAGAGINEQFFGPGTRLTVL.

V usage is TRBV4-3 and J usage is TRBJ1-6; 10 bases fit TRBD1. There are 17 residues in the CDR3. Trimming took 4 bases from V and 10 from J; bases not matched to a gene: 13. Germline CDR1 reads LGHNA; CDR2 reads YSLEER. CDR3 residues: CASSPVRGDRGGSPLHF. The CDR3 bases are TGCGCCAGCAGCCCAGTAAGGGGGGACAGGGGAGGCTCACCCCTCCACTTT.

In DNA, the CDR3 is TGTGCCAGCAGCCTAAAGAGGACAGGGCGAAACACTGAAGCTTTCTTT. Amino acids: CASSLKRTGRNTEAFF. The V and J genes are TRBV5-4 and TRBJ1-1, with 8 bases matching TRBD1. The CDR3 contains 16 residues. The trim removed 4 bases at V and 2 bases at J, leaving 10 bases unmatched. CDR1 SGHNT and CDR2 YYREEE come from the germline V gene (reference sequence). Using reference TRBV5-4 and TRBJ1-1 for the parts outside the CDR3, the full variable domain is ETGVTQSPTHLIKTRGQQVTLRCSSQSGHNTVSWYQQALGQGPQFIFQYYREEENGRGNFPPRFSGLQFPNYSSELNVNALELDDSALYLCASSLKRTGRNTEAFFGQGTRLTVV.

For the CDR3, the DNA is TGTGCCAGCAGTTCAAGCGGGAGTCTGGGCAATGAGCAGTTCTTC. It translates to CASSSSGSLGNEQFF. The V and J genes are TRBV28 and TRBJ2-1; 8 bases fit TRBD2. The V gene's germline CDR1 is MDHEN and CDR2 SYDVKM. V gave up 4 bases and J gave up 6 bases; unmatched junction bases: 8. CDR3 length: 15 residues.

V and J are TRBV6-1 and TRBJ1-3; D possibly corresponds to TRBD1 (5 bases). V gave up 2 bases and J gave up 0 bases, with 11 bases separating them. Germline-derived CDR1 and CDR2 are MNHNS and SASEGT. This CDR3 has 16 residues. This chain's CDR3 is CASSELRASSGNTIYF. CDR3 nucleotides: TGTGCCAGCAGTGAACTCAGGGCGAGCTCTGGAAACACCATATATTTT.

In this sample, this clone turned up a few times. The rearrangement joins TRBV28 to TRBJ2-7; D remains unclear. V was pared by 3 bases and J by 7 bases, with 10 bases between. This CDR3 comprises 12 residues. Germline V gene data show CDR1 as MDHEN and CDR2 as SYDVKM. The CDR3 DNA sequence: TGTGCCAGCAGTTTTTTACTTCGGGAGCAGTACTTC. Its translation: CASSFLLREQYF.

This clone was picked up one time. The V and J genes are TRBV11-1 and TRBJ1-2; D is possibly TRBD1 (6 bases). Per the germline V gene, CDR1 is SGHAT and CDR2 is FQDESV (reference sequence). V was shortened by 2 bases and J by 0 bases, with 16 bases between the two germline ends. The CDR3 extends over 17 amino acids. The chain's CDR3 is CASSLRVGDNTNYGYTF. As DNA, the CDR3 is TGTGCCAGCAGCTTAAGAGTCGGGGACAATACTAACTATGGCTACACCTTC.